The clone carrying this T cell receptor beta chain was recorded at least ten times. The antigen remains unidentified. This record comes from a study of metastatic and nonmetastatic thyroid tumors. Study details: It was across blood and tumor or nodule tissue from malignant and benign thyroid patients that repertoires were compared.

Study-level results: It was reportedly found that TCR beta diversity was significantly higher in malignant thyroid tumors than in benign nodules, a difference seen in both blood and tumor samples.

Per the study methods: Between-group CDR3 differences, defined by clinicopathological status, yielded a distant-metastasis classifier for papillary thyroid cancer. TCRdb redid the clone calls on the PCR reads using MiXCR. The V and J calls were determined by TCRdb, not by the authors. The sample shows around 45,000 clones, less than 4.5% of them seen only once. The CDR3 is made up of 13 amino acids. V was cut by 7 bases and J by 0 bases, with 11 bases left in between. CDR1 and CDR2 (germline): SQVTM, ANQGSEA. There were no patients who had received any treatment before thyroid surgery. The sequenced material came from blood. The origin of this receptor is a female donor with papillary thyroid cancer or a benign thyroid nodule (not recorded which). Some clones in this sample may be carry-over from other donors' samples. This rearrangement joins TRBV29-1 to TRBJ2-3; D gene unclear. CDR3 coding DNA: TGCAGCGCCCGCCAGAGGAGCACAGATACGCAGTATTTT. As protein: CSARQRSTDTQYF.